This TCR beta chain was obtained from a study of T cell changes during pregnancy in multiple sclerosis. Germline V CDR1 and CDR2: PRHDT, FYEKMQ (reference sequence). J was trimmed by 5 bases and V by 1 base; bases with no gene match: 1. This CDR3 has 15 residues. TCRdb keeps only in-frame clones here, not all; method: immunoSEQ multiplex PCR. Of about 130,000 clones listed, approximately 96% were seen once; the top ten hold less than 0.55%. The sequencing here drew on peripheral blood, taken after pregnancy. The receptor was derived from a female donor with multiple sclerosis, enrolled in a pregnancy study. The rearrangement uses TRBV13 and TRBJ2-2, with 10 bases fitting TRBD2. DNA for the CDR3: TGTGCCAGCAGCTTAGCACTAGCGGGGACCGGGGAGCTGTTTTTT. It translates to CASSLALAGTGELFF.